This T cell receptor (beta chain) came from a study of cytomegalovirus exposure and HLA in healthy donors. From germline, CDR1 is SGHRS and CDR2 YFSETQ. The germline V and J ends were trimmed by 4 bases and 3 bases, with 11 bases remaining between them. The CDR3 consists of 13 residues. In regard to this clone: Its antigen is not identified.

The repertoire was sequenced with immunoSEQ multiplex PCR; TCRdb's copy has only in-frame clones and lacks some. Among about 64,000 clones, 80% to 90% were seen once, and the ten largest hold around 1.7%. Broader study findings: Researchers reported that a few CMV-associated chains were confirmed in vitro as CMV antigen-specific.

Sequencing was carried out using PBMCs. The chain carries TRBV5-1 and TRBJ2-7; no firm D call. This TCR came from a woman under 30 in good health and CMV-seronegative. The CDR3 nucleotides are TGCGCCAGCAGCCCAACCACGGGCTACGAGCAGTACTTC. The encoded protein is CASSPTTGYEQYF.